These T cell receptor beta chains were read from a single sample in a study of blood T cell repertoires in COVID-19. This table comes from immunoSEQ multiplex PCR, and its TCRdb copy is limited to in-frame clones, with some not included. Here the sample spans some 74,000 clones, approximately 89% being singletons. The sample was peripheral blood. The receptors stem from a man over 45 with COVID-19, enrolled during active disease. CDR3s include the opening cysteine and the closing phenylalanine or tryptophan. D genes are given only for firm matches. Size tells how often a clone was seen (once, few, many) or the class of an expanded clone, and some rows leave it out.

j_call	v_call	d_call	clone_size	cdr3_aa	cdr3_nt
TRBJ2-7	TRBV4-1	NA	NA	CASSQVGQFYEQYF	TGCGCCAGCAGCCAAGTGGGACAATTCTACGAGCAGTACTTC
TRBJ2-7	TRBV19	TRBD2	NA	CASRPGIAGGDEQYF	TGTGCCAGTCGCCCTGGTATAGCGGGAGGGGACGAGCAGTACTTC
TRBJ2-1	TRBV4-3	TRBD2	NA	CASSQDGLAGGSFYNEQFF	TGCGCCAGCAGCCAAGATGGGCTAGCGGGAGGGTCCTTCTACAATGAGCAGTTCTTC
TRBJ2-1	TRBV10-3	TRBD1	NA	CASATGGGQNEQFF	TGTGCCTCAGCTACAGGGGGCGGGCAAAATGAGCAGTTCTTC
TRBJ2-3	TRBV11-3	NA	NA	CASSLTGNTQYF	TGTGCCAGCAGCTTAACGGGAAATACGCAGTATTTT
TRBJ2-7	TRBV7-9	NA	medium-sized	CASSQTADSYEQYF	TGTGCCAGCAGCCAGACAGCTGACTCCTACGAGCAGTACTTC
TRBJ2-7	TRBV15	NA	NA	CATSRPPLPGRGDEQYF	TGTGCCACCAGCAGACCACCCCTTCCCGGGAGAGGTGACGAGCAGTACTTC
TRBJ1-2	TRBV3-1/TRBV3-2	TRBD1	NA	CASSQVGQGASGYTF	TGTGCCAGCAGCCAAGTAGGACAGGGGGCTTCTGGCTACACCTTC
TRBJ2-7	TRBV10-1	NA	NA	CANPGQEKGGGGLGQYF	TGCGCCAATCCGGGACAGGAGAAAGGAGGGGGGGGGTTAGGGCAGTACTTC
TRBJ1-3	TRBV18	NA	NA	CASSPLGSTSTGNTIYF	TGTGCCAGCTCACCACTCGGGTCCACCAGCACTGGAAACACCATATATTTT
TRBJ1-5	TRBV2	TRBD1	few	CASSAGTGFNQPQHF	TGTGCCAGCAGTGCCGGGACAGGGTTCAATCAGCCCCAGCATTTT
TRBJ2-1	TRBV6-2/TRBV6-3	TRBD2	NA	CASSYSPRTSESSYNEQFF	TGTGCCAGCAGTTACTCTCCCCGGACTAGCGAGAGCTCCTACAATGAGCAGTTCTTC
TRBJ2-3	TRBV5-1	TRBD1	NA	CASSFGQGGTDTQYF	TGCGCCAGCAGCTTCGGGCAGGGGGGCACAGATACGCAGTATTTT
TRBJ1-2	TRBV30	NA	NA	CAWSVRGNDYGYTF	TGTGCCTGGAGTGTAAGAGGGAATGACTATGGCTACACCTTC
TRBJ2-4	TRBV30	NA	few	CAWSVSSRGIQYF	TGTGCCTGGAGTGTAAGCTCCCGGGGCATTCAGTACTTC
TRBJ2-3	TRBV3-1/TRBV3-2	TRBD1	NA	CASSPTGASTDTQYF	TGTGCCAGCAGCCCGACAGGGGCAAGCACAGATACGCAGTATTTT
TRBJ1-4	TRBV5-6	TRBD1	NA	CASSLQGVTNEKLFF	TGTGCCAGCAGCTTACAGGGGGTGACTAATGAAAAACTGTTTTTT
TRBJ2-1	TRBV6-2/TRBV6-3	TRBD2	NA	CASSPWTSGSDEQFF	TGTGCCAGCAGCCCCTGGACTAGCGGGAGCGATGAGCAGTTCTTC
TRBJ1-1	TRBV9	NA	NA	CASSVGGHMNTEAFF	TGTGCCAGCAGCGTAGGGGGACACATGAACACTGAAGCTTTCTTT
TRBJ2-5	TRBV5-1	NA	once	CASSWGDRAAETQYF	TGCGCCAGCAGCTGGGGGGATAGGGCGGCAGAGACCCAGTACTTC
TRBJ1-5	TRBV10-3	TRBD1	NA	CAITDRVNQPQHF	TGTGCCATCACGGACAGGGTTAATCAGCCCCAGCATTTT
TRBJ2-2	TRBV18	TRBD2	NA	CASSPQTSGSGTGELFF	TGTGCCAGCTCACCACAGACTAGCGGGAGCGGCACCGGGGAGCTGTTTTTT
TRBJ1-4	TRBV27	NA	NA	CASRSLGGAFEKLFF	TGTGCCAGCAGATCTCTAGGGGGGGCCTTTGAAAAACTGTTTTTT
TRBJ2-2	TRBV6-5	TRBD1	NA	CASGTGVGGELFF	TGTGCCAGCGGGACAGGGGTAGGCGGGGAGCTGTTTTTT
TRBJ1-1	TRBV9	TRBD1	NA	CASSPGTGVNTEAFF	TGTGCCAGCAGCCCGGGGACAGGGGTTAACACTGAAGCTTTCTTT
TRBJ1-2	TRBV6-5	TRBD1	once	CASRQGTGGMGYTF	TGTGCCAGCAGACAGGGGACAGGGGGCATGGGCTACACCTTC
TRBJ2-3	TRBV5-1	TRBD2	NA	CASGDSGSLTDTQYF	TGCGCCAGCGGAGATAGCGGGAGCCTCACAGATACGCAGTATTTT
TRBJ2-7	TRBV5-5	TRBD1	NA	CASSLRTGDVEQYF	TGTGCCAGCAGCTTGAGAACAGGGGATGTTGAGCAGTACTTC
TRBJ2-5	TRBV30	NA	NA	CAWSVSSQEAQYF	TGTGCCTGGAGTGTTAGCAGCCAAGAGGCCCAGTACTTC
TRBJ1-1	TRBV15	NA	few	CATATGSRTEAFF	TGTGCCACCGCGACAGGATCTAGGACTGAAGCTTTCTTT
TRBJ2-5	TRBV7-2	NA	NA	CASSHDGQETQYF	TGTGCCAGCAGCCATGACGGGCAAGAGACCCAGTACTTC
TRBJ1-1	TRBV6-5	NA	NA	CASRLQGRVDTEAFF	TGTGCCAGCAGACTACAGGGTCGGGTGGACACTGAAGCTTTCTTT
TRBJ1-2	TRBV18	NA	NA	CASSPPGPYYGYTF	TGTGCCAGCTCACCCCCAGGCCCGTACTATGGCTACACCTTC
TRBJ1-1	TRBV28	NA	NA	CASSSRVGGGEAFF	TGTGCCAGCAGTTCCCGCGTTGGCGGGGGTGAAGCTTTCTTT
TRBJ2-7	TRBV14	NA	NA	CASSQVMGTEPYEQYF	TGTGCCAGCAGCCAAGTTATGGGCACAGAACCCTACGAGCAGTACTTC
TRBJ1-2	TRBV9	TRBD1	NA	CASSVVAQGTDIYGYTF	TGTGCCAGCAGCGTAGTAGCTCAGGGGACAGATATCTATGGCTACACCTTC
TRBJ1-5	TRBV27	NA	NA	CASSLVRSNQPQHF	TGTGCCAGCAGTTTAGTCAGAAGCAATCAGCCCCAGCATTTT
TRBJ2-3	TRBV3-1/TRBV3-2	TRBD2	NA	CASSLDIAGPTDTQYF	TGTGCCAGCAGTCTAGACATAGCGGGCCCCACAGATACGCAGTATTTT
TRBJ2-4	TRBV3-1/TRBV3-2	TRBD2	NA	CASSPGGLAIQYF	TGTGCCAGCAGCCCGGGGGGGCTGGCCATTCAGTACTTC
TRBJ2-1	TRBV5-1	TRBD2	once	CASSQGLAGGEQFF	TGCGCCAGCAGCCAGGGACTAGCGGGAGGGGAGCAGTTCTTC
TRBJ1-2	TRBV7-3	NA	NA	CASSLGVGYGYTF	TGTGCCAGCAGCCTGGGAGTTGGGTATGGCTACACCTTC